What follows describes a single T cell receptor (beta chain). The data derive from a study of blood T cell repertoires in COVID-19. Repertoires were generated with immunoSEQ multiplex PCR, while TCRdb's copy carries only in-frame clones and drops some. Here the sample spans over 150,000 clones, 80% being singletons. Germline V gene data show CDR1 as SGDLS and CDR2 as YYNGEE. V gave up 1 base and J gave up 5 bases; unmatched junction bases: 8. The CDR3 runs to 15 residues. Sequenced material: PBMCs or T cells enriched from blood (not recorded which). The gene calls are TRBV9 and TRBJ2-7; 8 positions match TRBD2. This receptor was identified in a woman aged 55 to 70 who had recovered from COVID-19. DNA of the CDR3: TGTGCCAGCAGCGTATCCGGGACTAGTGCCAACGAGCAGTACTTC. Protein: CASSVSGTSANEQYF.